This is a list of T cell receptor beta chains from one sample in a study of T cells after yellow fever vaccination. TCRdb re-called the 5' RACE reads with MiXCR, one entry per CDR3 protein. Counted here are some 350,000 distinct CDR3 sequences, 6% to 8% occurring once; the ten biggest clones make up 14% to 15%. The material was PBMCs, obtained 5 days after the yellow fever booster vaccination. The receptors come from a man aged 25 to 45 who received the YFV17D yellow fever vaccine. Each CDR3 is given with its conserved first and last residue. The order of the fields is clone size, J gene, V gene, D gene, CDR3 DNA, CDR3 protein. A D gene is named only where the DNA matches it firmly. Only part of the rows carry a size: once, few, many, or a class if the clone is expanded.

>NA|TRBJ2-1|TRBV7-1|TRBD2
TGTGCCAGCAGGTCGCCATCCTTGAGGACTAGCGGGAGGGGAAACTCCTACAATGAGCAGTTCTTC
CASRSPSLRTSGRGNSYNEQFF
>NA|TRBJ2-3|TRBV20-1|TRBD2
TGCAGTGCTTTCGGGACTCACGGAGGGGAGGGTACGCAGTATTTT
CSAFGTHGGEGTQYF
>few|TRBJ1-1|TRBV24-1|NA
TGTGCCACCATCGGCCCCAATTTGCGGGGAAAGGACGCTGAAGCTTTCTTT
CATIGPNLRGKDAEAFF
>few|TRBJ2-7|TRBV7-2|TRBD1
TGTGCCAGCAGCTTAGTAGGGGGCGGCGAGCAGTACTTC
CASSLVGGGEQYF
>NA|TRBJ2-1|TRBV5-6|TRBD2
TGTGCCAGCAGACCAAAGACTAGCGGGAGGGCCATTAATGAGCAGTTCTTC
CASRPKTSGRAINEQFF
>many|TRBJ1-5|TRBV6-2/TRBV6-3|NA
TGTGCCAGCAGTTTAGCCCCCTATCAGCCCCAGCATTTT
CASSLAPYQPQHF
>few|TRBJ2-7|TRBV20-1|NA
TGCAGTGCTCCGGCCGCCGCCTACGAGCAGTACTTC
CSAPAAAYEQYF
>NA|TRBJ2-3|TRBV10-3|NA
TGTGCCATCAGTGAGTCGGGCAGGGTGGCAGATACGCAGTATTTT
CAISESGRVADTQYF
>few|TRBJ2-1|TRBV6-5|NA
TGTGCCAGCAGTTACTCCCCCGGGGGAAGAAATGAGCAGTTCTTC
CASSYSPGGRNEQFF
>NA|TRBJ1-5|TRBV7-6|NA
TGTGCCAGCAGCTTATCGGGATCCTTTGCTGAGCCCCAGCATTTT
CASSLSGSFAEPQHF
>few|TRBJ2-7|TRBV4-2|NA
TGTGCCAGCAGCCGGCTGGAGGGGAAGGAACCCTACGAGCAGTACTTC
CASSRLEGKEPYEQYF
>NA|TRBJ2-7|TRBV28|TRBD1
TGTGCCAGCAGTCTAACGGGACAGGACTTATGGGAGCAGTACTTC
CASSLTGQDLWEQYF
>NA|TRBJ2-5|TRBV29-1|NA
TGCAGCGTGGCGAAGCCGCCGGAGACCCAGTACTTC
CSVAKPPETQYF
>few|TRBJ1-3|TRBV7-8|TRBD1
TGTGCCAGCAGCCGCAGGACAGGGAGGGACACCATATATTTT
CASSRRTGRDTIYF
>NA|TRBJ2-5|TRBV4-2|NA
TGTGCCAGCAGCCAAGATCCCGTAGTCCCAGAGACCCAGTACTTC
CASSQDPVVPETQYF
>NA|TRBJ2-4|TRBV7-9|NA
TGTGCCAGCAGCTTACAATCGGCCGCCAAAAACATTCAGTACTTC
CASSLQSAAKNIQYF
>few|TRBJ2-7|TRBV3-1|TRBD1
TGTGCCAGCAGCCAACCGGGACAGGGGAGCGAGCAGTACTTC
CASSQPGQGSEQYF
>many|TRBJ2-7|TRBV19|NA
TGTGCCAGTAGTCCGGAAAGGACAGCTTCCTACGAGCAGTACTTC
CASSPERTASYEQYF
>NA|TRBJ2-3|TRBV7-2|TRBD2
TGTGCCAGCAGCCCTCTTCGAGGGCGGGAGGGCGGAGATACGCAGTATTTT
CASSPLRGREGGDTQYF
>few|TRBJ2-3|TRBV10-1|NA
TGCGCCAGCAGTGAGGGCTCCGATTATACGCAGTATTTT
CASSEGSDYTQYF
>few|TRBJ2-7|TRBV12-3/TRBV12-4|NA
TGTGCCAGCAGTTTTGGACACTCCTCCTACGAGCAGTACTTC
CASSFGHSSYEQYF
>NA|TRBJ2-7|TRBV20-1|TRBD2
TGCAGTGCAGCGGGGGGAACGAACTACGAGCAGTACTTC
CSAAGGTNYEQYF
>NA|TRBJ2-1|TRBV20-1|TRBD2
TGCAGTGCTAGGTCAGCGGGAGTGGCCCACAATGAGCAGTTCTTC
CSARSAGVAHNEQFF
>NA|TRBJ1-5|TRBV6-5|TRBD1
TGTGCCAGCAGTTACTCCGGACAGGGGGCTCAGCCCCAGCATTTT
CASSYSGQGAQPQHF
>many|TRBJ2-1|TRBV12-3/TRBV12-4|NA
TGTGCCAGCAGGGGGGATCGAGGGGACTACAATGAGCAGTTCTTC
CASRGDRGDYNEQFF
>few|TRBJ2-1|TRBV30|NA
TGTGCCTGGCGCGTCTTAGCTGATGAGCAGTTCTTC
CAWRVLADEQFF
>few|TRBJ2-7|TRBV10-3|TRBD1
TGTGCCATCAGCTCCGGGACAGGGAACGAGCAGTACTTC
CAISSGTGNEQYF
>NA|TRBJ2-7|TRBV7-2|NA
TGTGCCAGCAGCTTGACTTTTAACGAGCAGTACTTC
CASSLTFNEQYF
>NA|TRBJ2-1|TRBV29-1|TRBD2
TGCAGCGTTGAGGGACACCGGGGGGGAGAGGGGAATGAGCAGTTCTTC
CSVEGHRGGEGNEQFF
>many|TRBJ2-7|TRBV28|NA
TGTGCCAGCAGCCCTCCCGGGGCAGCACTGATCTACGAGCAGTACTTC
CASSPPGAALIYEQYF
>NA|TRBJ2-7|TRBV6-1|TRBD2
TGTGCCAGCAGTCGTCGGACTAGCGGGAGGTCCTACGAGCAGTACTTC
CASSRRTSGRSYEQYF
>many|TRBJ2-7|TRBV10-3|NA
TGTGCAACCTTAACGGCAGGGGATAACGAGCAGTACTTC
CATLTAGDNEQYF
>many|TRBJ2-2|TRBV9|TRBD2
TGTGCCAGCAGCTACACTAGCGGGCGGAACACCGGGGAGCTGTTTTTT
CASSYTSGRNTGELFF
>many|TRBJ1-1|TRBV18|TRBD1
TGTGCCAGCTCACCTAAGACAGGGGAGAACACTGAAGCTTTCTTT
CASSPKTGENTEAFF
>many|TRBJ1-5|TRBV5-1|NA
TGTGCCAGCAGCTTAGATCGGAATCAGCCCCAGCATTTT
CASSLDRNQPQHF
>many|TRBJ2-7|TRBV19|TRBD2
TGTGCCAGTAGAGCCGTTAGCGGGAGTTACGAGCAGTACTTC
CASRAVSGSYEQYF
>NA|TRBJ1-5|TRBV11-2|NA
TGTGCCAGCAGCTTGGGGTCCTCCAGGGGCGGCAATCAGCCCCAGCATTTT
CASSLGSSRGGNQPQHF
>few|TRBJ2-7|TRBV18|NA
TGTGCCAGCTCACCACCGTGGGGCAGGTCAGATTCCTACGAGCAGTACTTC
CASSPPWGRSDSYEQYF
>few|TRBJ2-3|TRBV20-1|NA
TGCAGTGCTAGAGATCAGCGGAACACAGATACGCAGTATTTT
CSARDQRNTDTQYF
>many|TRBJ2-7|TRBV11-3|NA
TGTGCCAGCAGCTTAGGGGCGGGAACCGGCGACGAGCAGTACTTC
CASSLGAGTGDEQYF
>few|TRBJ2-5|TRBV4-3|TRBD2
TGCGCCAGCAGCCAAGAGGCTAGCGGGGCTATTGTGGGGACCCAGTACTTC
CASSQEASGAIVGTQYF
>few|TRBJ2-3|TRBV20-1|NA
TGCAGTGCTAGCAGAAATAAGAGGGATACGCAGTATTTT
CSASRNKRDTQYF
>few|TRBJ2-3|TRBV20-1|NA
TGCAGTGCTGTCAGGATTAGCACAGATACGCAGTATTTT
CSAVRISTDTQYF
>NA|TRBJ2-7|TRBV20-1|NA
TGCAGTGCTAGAGAAGGGGGTCCCTACGAGCAGTACTTC
CSAREGGPYEQYF
>NA|TRBJ2-6|TRBV20-1|NA
TGCAGTGTGTGGGCCCCTGGGGCCAACGTCCTGACTTTC
CSVWAPGANVLTF
>NA|TRBJ1-1|TRBV20-1|NA
TGCAGTGTCCCGCTGCCGGGACGGGAGAACACTGAAGCTTTCTTT
CSVPLPGRENTEAFF
>NA|TRBJ2-5|TRBV18|TRBD2
TGTGCCAGCTCACCACTAGGCGGGGGCCAAGAGACCCAGTACTTC
CASSPLGGGQETQYF
>many|TRBJ1-1|TRBV5-1|NA
TGCGCCAGCAGCTTGTTTACAGCTGACACTGAAGCTTTCTTT
CASSLFTADTEAFF
>NA|TRBJ2-1|TRBV20-1|TRBD2
TGCAGTGCTCCGGGACTAGCGGGCTCCTACAATGAGCAGTTCTTC
CSAPGLAGSYNEQFF
>few|TRBJ2-2|TRBV7-9|NA
TGTGCCAGCAGCGGAACGGCTACCGGGGAGCTGTTTTTT
CASSGTATGELFF
>few|TRBJ1-3|TRBV15|NA
TGTGCCACCAGCAGAGCCGGGGGAGTGAGGTCTGGAAACACCATATATTTT
CATSRAGGVRSGNTIYF
>many|TRBJ2-1|TRBV20-1|TRBD2
TGCAGTGCTAGAGGACTAGCGGGAGTTTATGAGCAGTTCTTC
CSARGLAGVYEQFF
>few|TRBJ2-3|TRBV20-1|NA
TGCAGTGGGGGGCCTACAGATACGCAGTATTTT
CSGGPTDTQYF
>NA|TRBJ2-2|TRBV19|NA
TGTGCCAGTGGCCCCCGTAACACCGGGGAGCTGTTTTTT
CASGPRNTGELFF
>few|TRBJ2-2|TRBV6-2/TRBV6-3|NA
TGTGCCAGCAGTATAGTGAGGGAGCTGTTTTTT
CASSIVRELFF
>few|TRBJ2-7|TRBV10-3|NA
TGTGCCATCAGTGAGCCCACCGGGACGGGCAACGAGCAGTACTTC
CAISEPTGTGNEQYF
>NA|TRBJ2-7|TRBV4-3|NA
TGCGCCAGCAGCCAAGGAGCAGGGGTCTCCTACGAGCAGTACTTC
CASSQGAGVSYEQYF
>many|TRBJ2-5|TRBV7-2|TRBD2
TGTGCCAGCAGCATTCGGGGGGATGCTAAGACCCAGTACTTC
CASSIRGDAKTQYF